Listed here is a single TCR beta chain. This specimen belongs to a study of T cell changes during pregnancy in multiple sclerosis. V was trimmed by 4 bases and J by 3 bases, leaving 13 bases between them. The CDR3 sequence is 14 residues long. Per the germline V gene, CDR1 is SGHDT and CDR2 is YYEEEE. TCRdb keeps only in-frame clones here, not all; method: immunoSEQ multiplex PCR. The sample lists about 50,000 clones; roughly 94% were seen once. Sequences were derived from CD4+ T cells from peripheral blood mononuclear cells, sampled in the third trimester of pregnancy. This clonotype was sampled from a female donor with multiple sclerosis, enrolled in a pregnancy study. The chain has TRBV5-6 and TRBJ1-2; D possibly corresponds to TRBD1 (5 bases). The CDR3 reads CASSRLRVDYGYTF. The CDR3 coding sequence is TGTGCCAGCAGCCGCCTCAGGGTCGACTATGGCTACACCTTC.